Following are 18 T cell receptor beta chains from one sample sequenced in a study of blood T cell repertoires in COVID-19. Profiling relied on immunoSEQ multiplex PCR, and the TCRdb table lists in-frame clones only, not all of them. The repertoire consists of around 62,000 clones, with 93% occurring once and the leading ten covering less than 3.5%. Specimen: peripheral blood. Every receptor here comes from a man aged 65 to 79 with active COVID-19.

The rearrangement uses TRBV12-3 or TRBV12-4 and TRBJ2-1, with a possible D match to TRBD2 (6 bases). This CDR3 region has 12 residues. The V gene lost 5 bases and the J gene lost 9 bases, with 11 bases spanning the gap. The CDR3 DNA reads TGTGCCAGCAGTGACATCGGGAGTGAGCAGTTCTTC. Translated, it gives CASSDIGSEQFF.

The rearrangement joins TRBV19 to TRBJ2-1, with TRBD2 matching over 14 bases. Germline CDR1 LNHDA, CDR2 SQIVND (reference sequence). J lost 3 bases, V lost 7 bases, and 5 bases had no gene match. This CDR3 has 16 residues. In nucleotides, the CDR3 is TGTGCCAGTACCGGACTAGCGGGGGGTCGCTACAATGAGCAGTTCTTC. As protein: CASTGLAGGRYNEQFF.

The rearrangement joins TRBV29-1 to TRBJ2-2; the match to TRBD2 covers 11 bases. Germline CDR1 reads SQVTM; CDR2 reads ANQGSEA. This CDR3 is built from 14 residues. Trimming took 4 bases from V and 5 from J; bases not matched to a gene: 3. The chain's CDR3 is CSVGASGGTGELFF. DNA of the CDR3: TGCAGCGTTGGTGCTAGCGGGGGGACCGGGGAGCTGTTTTTT.

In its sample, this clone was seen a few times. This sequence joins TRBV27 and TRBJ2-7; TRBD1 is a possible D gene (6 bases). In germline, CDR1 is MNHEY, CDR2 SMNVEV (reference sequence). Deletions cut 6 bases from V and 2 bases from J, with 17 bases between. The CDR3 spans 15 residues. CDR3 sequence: CASSPTGLVTYEQYF. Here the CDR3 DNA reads TGTGCCAGCAGCCCGACAGGCCTTGTGACCTACGAGCAGTACTTC.

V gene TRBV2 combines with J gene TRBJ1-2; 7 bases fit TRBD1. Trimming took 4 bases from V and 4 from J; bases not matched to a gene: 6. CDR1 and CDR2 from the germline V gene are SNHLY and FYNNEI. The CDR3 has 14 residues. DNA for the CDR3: TGTGCCAGCAGTGTGTGGCAGGGGGGCTATGGCTACACCTTC. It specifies CASSVWQGGYGYTF.

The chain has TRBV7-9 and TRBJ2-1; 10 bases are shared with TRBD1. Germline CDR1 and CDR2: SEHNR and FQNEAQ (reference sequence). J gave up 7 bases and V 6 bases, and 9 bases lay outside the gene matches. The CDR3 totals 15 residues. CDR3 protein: CASRPGTGVVNEQFF. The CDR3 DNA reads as TGTGCCAGCAGGCCCGGGACAGGGGTAGTTAATGAGCAGTTCTTC.

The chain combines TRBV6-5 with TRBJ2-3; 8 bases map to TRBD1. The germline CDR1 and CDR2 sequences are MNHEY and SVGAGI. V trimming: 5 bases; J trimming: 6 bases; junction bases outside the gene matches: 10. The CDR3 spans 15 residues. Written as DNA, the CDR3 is TGTGCCAGCAGTAGGGCAGGGGGCGTGATGGATACGCAGTATTTT. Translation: CASSRAGGVMDTQYF.

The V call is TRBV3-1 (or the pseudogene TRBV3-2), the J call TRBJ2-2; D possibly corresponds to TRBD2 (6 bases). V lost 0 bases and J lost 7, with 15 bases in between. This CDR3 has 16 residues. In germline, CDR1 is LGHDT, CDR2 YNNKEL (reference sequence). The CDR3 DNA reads TGTGCCAGCAGCCAAGACCCCCCAAGGGGAGGCGGGGAGCTGTTTTTT. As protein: CASSQDPPRGGGELFF.

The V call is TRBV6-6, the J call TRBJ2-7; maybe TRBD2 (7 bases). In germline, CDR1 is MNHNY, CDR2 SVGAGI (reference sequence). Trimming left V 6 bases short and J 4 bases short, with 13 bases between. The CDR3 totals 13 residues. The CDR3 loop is CASRQGGGYEQYV. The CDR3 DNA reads TGTGCCAGCAGACAGGGAGGGGGTTACGAGCAGTACGTC.

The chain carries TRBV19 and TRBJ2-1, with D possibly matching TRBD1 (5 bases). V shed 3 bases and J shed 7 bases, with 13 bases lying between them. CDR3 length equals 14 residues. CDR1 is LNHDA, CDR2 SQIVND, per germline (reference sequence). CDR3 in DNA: TGTGCCAGTAGTATCAGGCAGGGTAAGAATGAGCAGTTCTTC. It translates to CASSIRQGKNEQFF.

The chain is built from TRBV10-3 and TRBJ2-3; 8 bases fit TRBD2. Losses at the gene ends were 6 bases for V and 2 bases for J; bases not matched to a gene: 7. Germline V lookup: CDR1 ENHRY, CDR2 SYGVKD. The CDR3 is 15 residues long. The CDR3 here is CAIRPAGALTDTQYF. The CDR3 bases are TGTGCCATCAGGCCAGCGGGGGCCCTCACAGATACGCAGTATTTT.

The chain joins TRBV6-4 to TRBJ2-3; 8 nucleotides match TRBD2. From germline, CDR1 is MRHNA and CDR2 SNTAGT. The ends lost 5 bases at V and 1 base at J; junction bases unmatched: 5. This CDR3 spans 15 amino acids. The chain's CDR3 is CASSPHGGGTDTQYF. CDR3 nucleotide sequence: TGTGCCAGCAGTCCCCACGGGGGGGGCACAGATACGCAGTATTTT.

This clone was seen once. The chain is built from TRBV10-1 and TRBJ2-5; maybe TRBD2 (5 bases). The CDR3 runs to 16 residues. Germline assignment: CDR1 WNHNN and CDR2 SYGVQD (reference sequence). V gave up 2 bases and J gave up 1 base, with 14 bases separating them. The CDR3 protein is CASSEHTGEIQETQYF. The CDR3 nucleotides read TGCGCCAGCAGTGAGCACACTGGGGAGATCCAAGAGACCCAGTACTTC.

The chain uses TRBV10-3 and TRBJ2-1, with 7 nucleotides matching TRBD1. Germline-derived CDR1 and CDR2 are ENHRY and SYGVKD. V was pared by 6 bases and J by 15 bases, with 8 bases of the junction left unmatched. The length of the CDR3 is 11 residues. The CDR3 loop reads CAISDRDLLFF. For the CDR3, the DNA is TGTGCCATCAGCGACAGGGATCTTTTGTTCTTC.

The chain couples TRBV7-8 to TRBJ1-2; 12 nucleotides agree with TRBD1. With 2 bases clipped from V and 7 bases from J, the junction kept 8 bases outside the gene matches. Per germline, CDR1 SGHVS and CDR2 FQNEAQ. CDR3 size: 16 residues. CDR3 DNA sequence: TGTGCCAGCAGCTTAACTCCGGGACAGGGGGCGGGTGGCTACACCTTC. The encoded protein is CASSLTPGQGAGGYTF.

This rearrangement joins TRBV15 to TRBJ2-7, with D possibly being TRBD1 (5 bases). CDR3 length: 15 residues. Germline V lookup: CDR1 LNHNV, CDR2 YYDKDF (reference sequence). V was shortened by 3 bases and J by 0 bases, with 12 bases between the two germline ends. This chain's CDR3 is CATSSRQPGSYEQYF. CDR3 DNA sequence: TGTGCCACCAGCAGTAGACAGCCCGGCTCCTACGAGCAGTACTTC.

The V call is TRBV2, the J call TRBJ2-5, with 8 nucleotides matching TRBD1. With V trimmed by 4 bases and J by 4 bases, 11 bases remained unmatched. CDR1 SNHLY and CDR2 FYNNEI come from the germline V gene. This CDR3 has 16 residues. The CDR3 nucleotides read TGTGCCAGCAGTGGTGAGACAGGGGACCACCTAGAGACCCAGTACTTC. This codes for CASSGETGDHLETQYF.

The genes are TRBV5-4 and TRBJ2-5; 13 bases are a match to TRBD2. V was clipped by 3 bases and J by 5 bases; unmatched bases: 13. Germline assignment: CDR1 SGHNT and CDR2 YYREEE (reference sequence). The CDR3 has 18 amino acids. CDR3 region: CASSWPTSGGLKSETQYF. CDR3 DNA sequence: TGTGCCAGCAGCTGGCCGACTAGCGGGGGGCTAAAGTCGGAGACCCAGTACTTC. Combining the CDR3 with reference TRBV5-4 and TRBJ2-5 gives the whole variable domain ETGVTQSPTHLIKTRGQQVTLRCSSQSGHNTVSWYQQALGQGPQFIFQYYREEENGRGNFPPRFSGLQFPNYSSELNVNALELDDSALYLCASSWPTSGGLKSETQYFGPGTRLLVL.